This T cell receptor (beta chain) derives from a study of lymphopenia after photon versus proton radiotherapy. Whole-study results and caveats: After lymphocyte nadir, photon-treated repertoires showed oligoclonal expansion, especially CD8+ Temra.

Concerning this clone itself: Antigen: not known.

The germline V gene has CDR1 SNHLY and CDR2 FYNNEI. The CDR3 consists of 13 residues. Trimming stripped 6 bases from V and 0 bases from J, with 7 bases between. The assay was immunoSEQ multiplex PCR, and TCRdb's table has in-frame clones only and misses some. The sample holds some 26,000 clones; around 82% are singletons and the top ten take around a third. The rearrangement uses TRBV2 and TRBJ2-3; the D is unclear. The receptor was isolated from a man over 45 with gastric cancer. This specimen consisted of peripheral blood, obtained from a patient treated with photon-based radiotherapy. The CDR3 loop reads CASSLGSTDTQYF. CDR3 sequence (DNA): TGTGCCAGCAGCCTCGGTAGCACAGATACGCAGTATTTT.